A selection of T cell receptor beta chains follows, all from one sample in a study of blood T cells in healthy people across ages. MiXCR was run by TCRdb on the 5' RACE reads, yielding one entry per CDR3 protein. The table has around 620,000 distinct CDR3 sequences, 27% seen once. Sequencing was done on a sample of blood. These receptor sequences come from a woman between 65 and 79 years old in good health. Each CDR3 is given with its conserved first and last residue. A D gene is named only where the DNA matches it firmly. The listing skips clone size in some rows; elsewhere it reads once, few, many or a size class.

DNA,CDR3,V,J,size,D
TGTGCTAGTGGTTCTTCGGGTGCAGATACGCAGTATTTT,CASGSSGADTQYF,TRBV12-5,TRBJ2-3,few,-
TGTGCCAGCAGGAGCGATTTGGCCAAAAACATTCAGTACTTC,CASRSDLAKNIQYF,TRBV6-2/TRBV6-3,TRBJ2-4,-,-
TGCAGTGCTAAAACGGAGGCGAACACAGATACGCAGTATTTT,CSAKTEANTDTQYF,TRBV20-1,TRBJ2-3,few,-
TGCAGTGCTAAGAGCGGGACAGGGTACAATGAGCAGTTCTTC,CSAKSGTGYNEQFF,TRBV20-1,TRBJ2-1,few,TRBD1
TGTGCCAGCAGCTTATTTAAGGGGATGGAGACCCAGTACTTC,CASSLFKGMETQYF,TRBV7-2,TRBJ2-5,many,-
TGCGCCAGCAGCCAGTCCTTCGCGGTCAGTGAGCAGTTCTTC,CASSQSFAVSEQFF,TRBV4-3,TRBJ2-1,-,-
TGTGCCAGCAGCTCCGCTGGGGGCTGGATGAACACTGAAGCTTTCTTT,CASSSAGGWMNTEAFF,TRBV5-6,TRBJ1-1,few,-
TGTGCCAGCAGCTTAGCCCAGGGAGGGGATCAAGAGACCCAGTACTTC,CASSLAQGGDQETQYF,TRBV7-9,TRBJ2-5,many,TRBD2
TGCAGCGTCTCCGGGACTAGCGGGAGCACAGATACGCAGTATTTT,CSVSGTSGSTDTQYF,TRBV29-1,TRBJ2-3,few,TRBD2
TGTGCCAGCAGCATCGGACAGTCCAGCTCCTACGAGCAGTACTTC,CASSIGQSSSYEQYF,TRBV5-6,TRBJ2-7,few,-
TGTGCCACCAGCAGAGACTGGCAAACCGACCAAGAGACCCAGTACTTC,CATSRDWQTDQETQYF,TRBV15,TRBJ2-5,-,-
TGCAGTGCTCCATGGGACAGAGGCTACGAGCAGTACTTC,CSAPWDRGYEQYF,TRBV20-1,TRBJ2-7,-,TRBD1
TGTGCCAGCAGCTTCAGAAGGAGCACAGATACGCAGTATTTT,CASSFRRSTDTQYF,TRBV7-2,TRBJ2-3,-,-
TGCAGCGCGAATACAGGGGGCTTTGGCTACACCTTC,CSANTGGFGYTF,TRBV29-1,TRBJ1-2,few,TRBD1
TGCGCCAGCAGCATGGGGGGGCTACTTGTCGAGCAGTACTTC,CASSMGGLLVEQYF,TRBV10-2,TRBJ2-7,-,-
TGTGCCAGCAGCTCGGGGACAGGACTTTCACCCCTCCACTTT,CASSSGTGLSPLHF,TRBV5-4,TRBJ1-6,-,TRBD1
TGTGCCTGCAGATCGGACGGTAGCACAGATACGCAGTATTTT,CACRSDGSTDTQYF,TRBV6-2/TRBV6-3,TRBJ2-3,few,-
TGCGCCAGCAGCCAGTACACATCCGCCTTGAACACTGAAGCTTTCTTT,CASSQYTSALNTEAFF,TRBV4-3,TRBJ1-1,-,-
TGTGCTGGTGGTTTACAGGGAAGGACTGAAGCTTTCTTT,CAGGLQGRTEAFF,TRBV12-5,TRBJ1-1,few,-
TGCGCCAGCAGCCAACCGACAGGGAGCTATGGCTACACCTTC,CASSQPTGSYGYTF,TRBV4-1,TRBJ1-2,-,TRBD1
TGTGCCAGCAGTGACAGGGGATACACAGATACGCAGTATTTT,CASSDRGYTDTQYF,TRBV2,TRBJ2-3,-,-
TGCGCCAGCAGTACTAGCGGTCCTTCCTACAATGAGCAGTTCTTC,CASSTSGPSYNEQFF,TRBV5-1,TRBJ2-1,few,TRBD2
TGTGCCAGCAGTTTCCCCCGCCCGGGGGGCGCACGGGGCTACACCTTC,CASSFPRPGGARGYTF,TRBV27,TRBJ1-2,few,-
TGTGCCAGCAGGGGGACTAGCGGCTACGAGCAGTACTTC,CASRGTSGYEQYF,TRBV2,TRBJ2-7,-,TRBD2
TGTGCCAGCAGCCTGGGACGGACCTCCTACGAGCAGTACTTC,CASSLGRTSYEQYF,TRBV4-2,TRBJ2-7,-,-
TGTGCCAGCAGCCCGGGACCCCCCCAAGAGACCCAGTACTTC,CASSPGPPQETQYF,TRBV7-2,TRBJ2-5,many,-
TGTGCCAGCAGCTTAGGGCCCCTGAACACCGGGGAGCTGTTTTTT,CASSLGPLNTGELFF,TRBV7-2,TRBJ2-2,-,-
TGTGCCAGCAGTTACTCGTACGGGACTAGCGGAACTAGCACAGATACGCAGTATTTT,CASSYSYGTSGTSTDTQYF,TRBV6-5,TRBJ2-3,many,TRBD2
TGTGCCAGCAGTCAGCTTACAGGAAGCAATCAGCCCCAGCATTTT,CASSQLTGSNQPQHF,TRBV6-1,TRBJ1-5,few,-
TGTGCCAGCAGTTACTCGGAGATGAGGGGCGGAGGCTACACCTTC,CASSYSEMRGGGYTF,TRBV6-6,TRBJ1-2,-,-
TGCAGTGCCCCGGGACAGGGCCGGAATGAAGCTTTCTTT,CSAPGQGRNEAFF,TRBV20-1,TRBJ1-1,few,TRBD1
TGTGCCAGCAGCGAACAAAATTCACCCCTCCACTTT,CASSEQNSPLHF,TRBV25-1,TRBJ1-6,few,-
TGTGCCAGCAGCCAACGGCGGGGCGGGAGGGCCTCCGGTGAGCAGTTCTTC,CASSQRRGGRASGEQFF,TRBV3-1,TRBJ2-1,-,TRBD2
TGCAGTGCCACGGGACTGCTTGGGGTATTTCCTGAAGCTTTCTTT,CSATGLLGVFPEAFF,TRBV20-1,TRBJ1-1,-,-
TGCGCCAGCAGCCAATCTAGGACGGGGAACTATGGCTACACCTTC,CASSQSRTGNYGYTF,TRBV4-3,TRBJ1-2,few,-
TGCGCCAGCAGTGAGTCGAGCAGGGGATGGGAGACCCAGTACTTC,CASSESSRGWETQYF,TRBV10-2,TRBJ2-5,-,-
TGCGCCAGCAGCCAAGTGCTAGCGGAGTACAATGAGCAGTTCTTC,CASSQVLAEYNEQFF,TRBV4-3,TRBJ2-1,-,TRBD2
TGTGCCAGCTCACCAAGACCTAGCGGGGGCCCCACAGATACGCAGTATTTT,CASSPRPSGGPTDTQYF,TRBV18,TRBJ2-3,-,TRBD2
TGCAGTGCTCTCAGAGTGAATGAGCAGTTCTTC,CSALRVNEQFF,TRBV20-1,TRBJ2-1,-,-
TGTGCCAGCAGCCGAGGATCAGGGGGGAATGAGCAGTTCTTC,CASSRGSGGNEQFF,TRBV7-3,TRBJ2-1,few,-
TGCAGTGCAAGCTCGATAGGAGAGACCCAGTACTTC,CSASSIGETQYF,TRBV20-1,TRBJ2-5,-,-
TGTGCCAGCAGCGCGGGCGAGCGGGAGAAACCCTACGAGCAGTACTTC,CASSAGEREKPYEQYF,TRBV9,TRBJ2-7,-,TRBD2
TGTGCCAGCAGTCATACAGGGGGGACCTACGAGCAGTACTTC,CASSHTGGTYEQYF,TRBV12-3/TRBV12-4,TRBJ2-7,-,TRBD1
TGTGCCAGCAGCGTTTTGGCTAGCGGGAGATCGACAGATACGCAGTATTTT,CASSVLASGRSTDTQYF,TRBV9,TRBJ2-3,once,TRBD2